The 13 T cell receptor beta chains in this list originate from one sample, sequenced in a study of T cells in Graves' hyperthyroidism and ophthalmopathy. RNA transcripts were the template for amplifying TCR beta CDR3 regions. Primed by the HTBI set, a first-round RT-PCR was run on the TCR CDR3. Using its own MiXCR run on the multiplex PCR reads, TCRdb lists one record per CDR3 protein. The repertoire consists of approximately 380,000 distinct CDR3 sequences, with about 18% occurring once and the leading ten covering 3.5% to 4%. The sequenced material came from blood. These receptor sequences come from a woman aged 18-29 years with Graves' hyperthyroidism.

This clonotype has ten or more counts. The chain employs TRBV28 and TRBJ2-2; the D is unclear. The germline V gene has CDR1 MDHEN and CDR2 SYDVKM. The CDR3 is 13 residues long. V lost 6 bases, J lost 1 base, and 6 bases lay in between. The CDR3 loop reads CASSYENTGELFF. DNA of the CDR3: TGTGCCAGCAGCTATGAGAACACCGGGGAGCTGTTTTTT.

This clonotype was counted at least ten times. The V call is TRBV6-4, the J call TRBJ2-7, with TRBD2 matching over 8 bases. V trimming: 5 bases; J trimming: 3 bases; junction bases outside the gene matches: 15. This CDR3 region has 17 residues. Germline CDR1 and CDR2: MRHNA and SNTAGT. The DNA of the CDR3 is TGTGCCAGCAGTACCGATTTTGCGGGGGGCAGACTCTACGAGCAGTACTTC. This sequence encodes CASSTDFAGGRLYEQYF.

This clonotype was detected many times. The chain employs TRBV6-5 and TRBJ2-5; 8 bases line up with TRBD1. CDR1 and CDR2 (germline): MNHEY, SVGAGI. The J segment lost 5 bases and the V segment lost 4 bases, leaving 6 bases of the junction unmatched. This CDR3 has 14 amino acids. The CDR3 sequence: CASSSYRDRETQYF. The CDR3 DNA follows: TGTGCCAGCAGTTCGTACCGGGACAGGGAGACCCAGTACTTC.

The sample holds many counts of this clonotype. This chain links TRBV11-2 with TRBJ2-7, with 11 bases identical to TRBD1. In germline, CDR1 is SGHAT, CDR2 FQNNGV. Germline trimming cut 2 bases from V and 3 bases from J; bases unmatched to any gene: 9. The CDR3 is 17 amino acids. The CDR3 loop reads CASSLPSGTGGFYEQYF. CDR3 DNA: TGTGCCAGCAGCTTACCTTCCGGGACAGGGGGTTTCTACGAGCAGTACTTC.

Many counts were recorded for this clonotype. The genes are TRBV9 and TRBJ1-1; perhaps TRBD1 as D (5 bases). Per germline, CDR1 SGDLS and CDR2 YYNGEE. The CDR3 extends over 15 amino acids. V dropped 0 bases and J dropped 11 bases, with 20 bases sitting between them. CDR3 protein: CASSVEAGLSVTAFF. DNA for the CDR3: TGTGCCAGCAGCGTAGAAGCAGGGCTTAGCGTAACGGCTTTCTTT.

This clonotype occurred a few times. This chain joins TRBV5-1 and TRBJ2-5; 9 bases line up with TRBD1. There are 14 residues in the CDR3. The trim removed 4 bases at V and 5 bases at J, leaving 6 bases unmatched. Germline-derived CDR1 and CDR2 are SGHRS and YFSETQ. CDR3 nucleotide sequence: TGCGCCAGCAGCCTACAGGGGGCCTGGGAGACCCAGTACTTC. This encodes CASSLQGAWETQYF.

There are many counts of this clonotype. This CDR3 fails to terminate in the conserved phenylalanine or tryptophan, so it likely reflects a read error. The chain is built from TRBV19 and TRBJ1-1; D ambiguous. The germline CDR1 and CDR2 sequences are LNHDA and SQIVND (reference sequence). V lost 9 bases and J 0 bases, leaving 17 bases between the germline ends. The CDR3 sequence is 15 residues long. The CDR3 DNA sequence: TGTGCCAGCCAGAGAGGAAGGGTCATGAACACTGAAGCTTTCCTT. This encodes CASQRGRVMNTEAFL.

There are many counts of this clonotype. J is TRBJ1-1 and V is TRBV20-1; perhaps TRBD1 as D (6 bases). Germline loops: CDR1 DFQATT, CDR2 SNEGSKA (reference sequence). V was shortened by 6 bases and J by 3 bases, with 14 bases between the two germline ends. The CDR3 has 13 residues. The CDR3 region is CSARGSPYTEAFF. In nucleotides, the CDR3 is TGCAGTGCCAGGGGTAGCCCCTACACTGAAGCTTTCTTT.

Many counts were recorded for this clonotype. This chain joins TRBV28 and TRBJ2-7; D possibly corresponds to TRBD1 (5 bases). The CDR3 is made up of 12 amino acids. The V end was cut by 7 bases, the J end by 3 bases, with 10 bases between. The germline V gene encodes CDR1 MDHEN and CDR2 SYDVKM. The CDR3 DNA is TGTGCCAGCACCCTAGACAGCTACGAGCAGTACTTC. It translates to CASTLDSYEQYF.

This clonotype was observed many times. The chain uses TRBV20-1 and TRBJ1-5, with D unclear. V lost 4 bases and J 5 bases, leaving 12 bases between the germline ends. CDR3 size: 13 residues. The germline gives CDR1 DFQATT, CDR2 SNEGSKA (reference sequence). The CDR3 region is CSATTVVYQPQHF. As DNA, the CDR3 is TGCAGTGCTACAACCGTGGTCTATCAGCCCCAGCATTTT.

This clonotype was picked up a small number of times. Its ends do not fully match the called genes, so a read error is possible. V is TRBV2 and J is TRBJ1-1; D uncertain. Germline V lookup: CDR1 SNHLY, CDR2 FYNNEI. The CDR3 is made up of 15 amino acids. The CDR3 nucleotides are TGTGCCAGCACCCGGGGTGGAGCGAGGAACACTGATGCTTTCTTT. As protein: CASTRGGARNTDAFF.

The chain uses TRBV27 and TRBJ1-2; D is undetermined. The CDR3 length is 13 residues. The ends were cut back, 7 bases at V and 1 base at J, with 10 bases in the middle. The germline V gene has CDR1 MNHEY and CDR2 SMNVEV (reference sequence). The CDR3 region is CASMVRLNYGYTF. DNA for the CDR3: TGTGCCAGCATGGTTCGTCTTAACTATGGCTACACCTTC.

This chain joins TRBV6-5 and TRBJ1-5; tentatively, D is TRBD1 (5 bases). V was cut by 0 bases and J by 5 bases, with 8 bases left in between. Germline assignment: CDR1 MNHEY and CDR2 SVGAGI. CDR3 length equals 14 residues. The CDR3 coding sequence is TGTGCCAGCAGTTACTCGGGGGGGGATCAGCCCCAGCATTTT. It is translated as CASSYSGGDQPQHF.